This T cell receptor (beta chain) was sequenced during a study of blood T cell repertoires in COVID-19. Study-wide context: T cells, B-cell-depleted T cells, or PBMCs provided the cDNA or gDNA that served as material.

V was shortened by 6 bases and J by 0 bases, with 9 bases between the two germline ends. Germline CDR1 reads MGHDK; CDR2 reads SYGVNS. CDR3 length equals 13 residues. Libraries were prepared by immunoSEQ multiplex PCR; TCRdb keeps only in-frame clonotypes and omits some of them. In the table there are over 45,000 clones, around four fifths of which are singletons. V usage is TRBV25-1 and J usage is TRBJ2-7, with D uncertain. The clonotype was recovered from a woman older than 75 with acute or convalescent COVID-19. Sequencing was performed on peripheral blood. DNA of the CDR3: TGTGCCAGCAGGGCCTCAAGCTCCTACGAGCAGTACTTC. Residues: CASRASSSYEQYF.